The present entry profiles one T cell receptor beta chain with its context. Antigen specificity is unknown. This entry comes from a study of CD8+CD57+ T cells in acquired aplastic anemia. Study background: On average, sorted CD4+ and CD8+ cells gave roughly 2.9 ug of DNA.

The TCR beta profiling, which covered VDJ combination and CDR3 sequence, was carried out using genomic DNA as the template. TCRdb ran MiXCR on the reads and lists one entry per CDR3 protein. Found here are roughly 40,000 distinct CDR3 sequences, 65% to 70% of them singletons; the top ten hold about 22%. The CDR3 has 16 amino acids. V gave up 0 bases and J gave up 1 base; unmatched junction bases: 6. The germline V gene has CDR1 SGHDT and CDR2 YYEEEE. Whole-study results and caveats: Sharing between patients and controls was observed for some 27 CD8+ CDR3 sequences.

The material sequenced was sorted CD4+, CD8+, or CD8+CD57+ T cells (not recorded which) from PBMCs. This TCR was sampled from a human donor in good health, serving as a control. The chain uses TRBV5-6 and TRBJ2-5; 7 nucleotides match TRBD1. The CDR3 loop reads CASSLGLGQIQETQYF. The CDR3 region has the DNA TGTGCCAGCAGCTTGGGCCTGGGACAGATCCAAGAGACCCAGTACTTC. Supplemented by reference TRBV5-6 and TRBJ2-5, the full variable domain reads DAGVTQSPTHLIKTRGQQVTLRCSPKSGHDTVSWYQQALGQGPQFIFQYYEEEERQRGNFPDRFSGHQFPNYSSELNVNALLLGDSALYLCASSLGLGQIQETQYFGPGTRLLVL.